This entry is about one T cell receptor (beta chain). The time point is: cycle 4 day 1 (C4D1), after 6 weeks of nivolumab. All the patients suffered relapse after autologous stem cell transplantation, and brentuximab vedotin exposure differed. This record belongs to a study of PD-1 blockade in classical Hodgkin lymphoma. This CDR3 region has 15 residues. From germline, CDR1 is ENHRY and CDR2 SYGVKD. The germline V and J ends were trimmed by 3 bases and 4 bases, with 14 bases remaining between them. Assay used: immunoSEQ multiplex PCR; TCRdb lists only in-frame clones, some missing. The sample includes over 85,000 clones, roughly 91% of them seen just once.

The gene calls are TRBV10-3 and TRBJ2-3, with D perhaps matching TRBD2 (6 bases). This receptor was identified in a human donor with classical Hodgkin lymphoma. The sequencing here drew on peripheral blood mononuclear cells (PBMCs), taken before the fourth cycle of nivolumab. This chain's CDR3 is CAISDFTGVPDTQYF. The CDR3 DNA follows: TGTGCCATCAGTGACTTTACGGGAGTCCCAGATACGCAGTATTTT.